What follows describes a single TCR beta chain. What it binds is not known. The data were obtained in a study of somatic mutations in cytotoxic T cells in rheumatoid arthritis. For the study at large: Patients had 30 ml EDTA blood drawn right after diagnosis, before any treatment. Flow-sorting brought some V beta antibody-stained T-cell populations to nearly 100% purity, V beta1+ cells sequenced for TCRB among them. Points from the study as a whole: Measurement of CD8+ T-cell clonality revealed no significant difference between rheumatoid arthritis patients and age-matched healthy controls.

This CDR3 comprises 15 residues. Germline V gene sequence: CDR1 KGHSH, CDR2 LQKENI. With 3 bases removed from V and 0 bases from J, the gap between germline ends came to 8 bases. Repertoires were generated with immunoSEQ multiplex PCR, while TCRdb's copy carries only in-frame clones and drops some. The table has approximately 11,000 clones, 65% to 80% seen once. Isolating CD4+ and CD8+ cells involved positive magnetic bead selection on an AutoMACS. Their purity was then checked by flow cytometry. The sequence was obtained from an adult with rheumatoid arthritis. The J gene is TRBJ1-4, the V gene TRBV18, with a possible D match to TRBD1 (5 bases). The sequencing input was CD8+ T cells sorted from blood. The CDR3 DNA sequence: TGTGCCAGCTCACCCACGGGGGCAACTAATGAAAAACTGTTTTTT. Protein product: CASSPTGATNEKLFF.